The clone carrying this TCR beta chain is a singleton in its sample. V lost 6 bases to trimming and J lost 10 bases; unmatched junction nucleotides: 6. Germline V gives CDR1 MNHNS, CDR2 SASEGT. This CDR3 has 14 residues. These data are taken from a study of blood T cell repertoires in COVID-19. About the study: Italy, Spain and the United States were the sources of the convalescent and acute COVID-19 samples. The cDNA or gDNA used as material had been derived from T cells, B-cell-depleted T cells, or PBMCs.

As originally analysed: Scientists estimated how many nucleated cells there were by amplifying reference gene primers. Only in-frame clones appear in the TCRdb table, and some are missing; sequencing was by immunoSEQ multiplex PCR. The DNA gave D and trimming, while V, J and clone size come from that table. The sample yields roughly 280,000 clones, around 84% seen once. The V and J genes are TRBV6-1 and TRBJ1-4, with TRBD1 identical over 12 bases. The sequence came from a man in his sixties with acute or convalescent COVID-19. Sequenced sample: peripheral blood. The DNA of the CDR3 is TGTGCCAGCAGGGCCGGGACAGGGGGCGTAAAACTGTTTTTT. It encodes CASRAGTGGVKLFF.